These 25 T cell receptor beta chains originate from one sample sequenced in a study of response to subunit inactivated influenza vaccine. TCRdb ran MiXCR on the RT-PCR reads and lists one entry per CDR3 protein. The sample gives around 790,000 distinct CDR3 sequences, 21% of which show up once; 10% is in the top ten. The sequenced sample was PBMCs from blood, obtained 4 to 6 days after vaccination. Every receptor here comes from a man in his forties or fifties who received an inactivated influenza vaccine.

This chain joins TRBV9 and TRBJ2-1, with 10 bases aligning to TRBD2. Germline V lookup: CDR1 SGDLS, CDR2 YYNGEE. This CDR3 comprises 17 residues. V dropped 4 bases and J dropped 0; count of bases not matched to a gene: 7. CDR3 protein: CASSRTSGLSSYNEQFF. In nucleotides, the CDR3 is TGTGCCAGCAGCAGGACTAGCGGACTAAGCTCCTACAATGAGCAGTTCTTC.

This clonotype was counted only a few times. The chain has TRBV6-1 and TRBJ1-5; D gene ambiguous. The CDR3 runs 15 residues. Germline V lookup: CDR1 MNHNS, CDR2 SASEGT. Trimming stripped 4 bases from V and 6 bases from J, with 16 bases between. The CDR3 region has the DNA TGTGCCAGCAGTGTAGCCGGCCTAGGCGGTCAGCCCCAGCATTTT. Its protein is CASSVAGLGGQPQHF.

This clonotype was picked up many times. This CDR3 reads CSADRQETQYF. CDR3 sequence (DNA): TGCAGCGCGGACAGGCAAGAGACCCAGTACTTC. The chain recombines TRBV29-1 with TRBJ2-5; 7 bases align to TRBD1. V gave up 7 bases and J gave up 2 bases; unmatched junction bases: 1. CDR3 length equals 11 residues. Per germline, CDR1 SQVTM and CDR2 ANQGSEA.

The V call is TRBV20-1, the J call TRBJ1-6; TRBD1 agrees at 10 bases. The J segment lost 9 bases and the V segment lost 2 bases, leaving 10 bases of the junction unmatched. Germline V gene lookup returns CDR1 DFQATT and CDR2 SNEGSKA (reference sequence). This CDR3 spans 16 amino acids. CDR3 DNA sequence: TGCAGTGCTAGACCTTCAAATGACAGGGGGCCTTCACCCCTCCACTTT. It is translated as CSARPSNDRGPSPLHF.

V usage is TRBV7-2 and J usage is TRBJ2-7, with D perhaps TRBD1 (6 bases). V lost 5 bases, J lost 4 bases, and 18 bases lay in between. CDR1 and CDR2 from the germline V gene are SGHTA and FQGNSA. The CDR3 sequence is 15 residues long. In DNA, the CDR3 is TGTGCCAGCAGCCTCTCGTGGACAGAATCATACGAGCAGTACTTC. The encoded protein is CASSLSWTESYEQYF.

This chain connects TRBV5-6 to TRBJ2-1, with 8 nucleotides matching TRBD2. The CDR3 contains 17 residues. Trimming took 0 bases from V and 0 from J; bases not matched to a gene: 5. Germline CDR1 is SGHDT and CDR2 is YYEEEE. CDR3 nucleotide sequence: TGTGCCAGCAGCTTGGGACTAGCGCTAAGCTCCTACAATGAGCAGTTCTTC. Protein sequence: CASSLGLALSSYNEQFF.

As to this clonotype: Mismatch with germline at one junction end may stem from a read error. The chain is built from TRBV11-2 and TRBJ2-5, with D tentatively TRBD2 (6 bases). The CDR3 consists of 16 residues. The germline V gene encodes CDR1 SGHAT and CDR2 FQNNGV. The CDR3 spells CASSLGMTTRKETRYF. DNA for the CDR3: TGTGCCAGCAGCTTAGGGATGACGACTAGGAAAGAGACCCGGTACTTC. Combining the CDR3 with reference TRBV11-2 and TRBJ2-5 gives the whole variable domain EAGVAQSPRYKIIEKRQSVAFWCNPISGHATLYWYQQILGQGPKLLIQFQNNGVVDDSQLPKDRFSAERLKGVDSTLKIQPAKLEDSAVYLCASSLGMTTRKETRYFGPGTRLLVL.

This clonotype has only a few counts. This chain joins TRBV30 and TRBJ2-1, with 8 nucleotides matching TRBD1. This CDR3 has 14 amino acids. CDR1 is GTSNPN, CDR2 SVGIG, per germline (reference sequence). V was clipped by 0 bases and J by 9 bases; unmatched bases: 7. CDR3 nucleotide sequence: TGTGCCTGGAGTGTACCTCCAGGGGGCTTTGAGCAGTTCTTC. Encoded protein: CAWSVPPGGFEQFF.

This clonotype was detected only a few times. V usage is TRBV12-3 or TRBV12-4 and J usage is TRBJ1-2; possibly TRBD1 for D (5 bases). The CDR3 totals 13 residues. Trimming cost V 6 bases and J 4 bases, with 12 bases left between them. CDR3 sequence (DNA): TGTGCCAGCAGCGCAGGGATCACCTATGGCTACACCTTC. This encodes CASSAGITYGYTF.

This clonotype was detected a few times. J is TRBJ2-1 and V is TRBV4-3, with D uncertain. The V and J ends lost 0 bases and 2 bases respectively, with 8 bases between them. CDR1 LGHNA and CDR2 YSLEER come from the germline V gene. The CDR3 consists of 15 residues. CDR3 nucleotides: TGCGCCAGCAGCCAAGACAGGAACACCTACAATGAGCAGTTCTTC. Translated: CASSQDRNTYNEQFF.

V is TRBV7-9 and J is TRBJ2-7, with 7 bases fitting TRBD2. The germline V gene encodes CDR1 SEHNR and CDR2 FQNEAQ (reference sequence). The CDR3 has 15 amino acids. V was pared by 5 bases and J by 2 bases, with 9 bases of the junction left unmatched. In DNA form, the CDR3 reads TGTGCCAGCAGCGTAACTCCGGGACTACCCTACGAGCAGTACTTC. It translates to CASSVTPGLPYEQYF.

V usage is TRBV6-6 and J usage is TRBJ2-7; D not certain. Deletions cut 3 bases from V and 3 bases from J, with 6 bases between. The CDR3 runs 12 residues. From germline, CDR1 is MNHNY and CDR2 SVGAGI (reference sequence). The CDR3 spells CASSYVGYEQYF. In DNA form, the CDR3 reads TGTGCCAGCAGTTATGTGGGCTACGAGCAGTACTTC.

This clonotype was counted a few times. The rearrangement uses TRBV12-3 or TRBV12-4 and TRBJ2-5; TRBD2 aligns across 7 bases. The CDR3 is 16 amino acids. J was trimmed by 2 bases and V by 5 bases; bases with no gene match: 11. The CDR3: CASSRVAGPFQETQYF. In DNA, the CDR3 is TGTGCCAGCAGTCGAGTAGCGGGCCCCTTTCAAGAGACCCAGTACTTC.

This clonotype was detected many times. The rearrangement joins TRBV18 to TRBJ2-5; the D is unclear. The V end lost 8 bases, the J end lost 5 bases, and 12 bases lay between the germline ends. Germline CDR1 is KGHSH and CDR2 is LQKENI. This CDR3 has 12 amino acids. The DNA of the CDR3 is TGTGCCAGCAGTCCTCCTGGGGAGACCCAGTACTTC. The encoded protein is CASSPPGETQYF.

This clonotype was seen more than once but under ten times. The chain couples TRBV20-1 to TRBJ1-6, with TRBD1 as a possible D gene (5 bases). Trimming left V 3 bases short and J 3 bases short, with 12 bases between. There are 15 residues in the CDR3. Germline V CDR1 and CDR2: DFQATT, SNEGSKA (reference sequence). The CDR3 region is CSARQQEGYNSPLHF. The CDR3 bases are TGCAGTGCTAGGCAACAGGAGGGCTATAATTCACCCCTCCACTTT.

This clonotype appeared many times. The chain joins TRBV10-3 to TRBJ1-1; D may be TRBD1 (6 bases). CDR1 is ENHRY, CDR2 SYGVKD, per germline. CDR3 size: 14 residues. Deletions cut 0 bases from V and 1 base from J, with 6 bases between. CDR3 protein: CAISESGGNTEAFF. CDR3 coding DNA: TGTGCCATCAGTGAGTCAGGGGGGAACACTGAAGCTTTCTTT.

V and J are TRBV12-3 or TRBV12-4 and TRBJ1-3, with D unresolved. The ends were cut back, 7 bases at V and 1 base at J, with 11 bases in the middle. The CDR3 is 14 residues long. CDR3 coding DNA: TGTGCCAGCACCCGAGAGGGTTCTGGAAACACCATATATTTT. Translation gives CASTREGSGNTIYF.

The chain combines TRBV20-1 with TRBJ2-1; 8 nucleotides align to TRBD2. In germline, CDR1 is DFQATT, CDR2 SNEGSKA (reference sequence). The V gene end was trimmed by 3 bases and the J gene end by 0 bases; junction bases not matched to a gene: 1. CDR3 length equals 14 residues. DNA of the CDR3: TGCAGTGCTAGCGGGAGGGGCTCCTACAATGAGCAGTTCTTC. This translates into CSASGRGSYNEQFF.

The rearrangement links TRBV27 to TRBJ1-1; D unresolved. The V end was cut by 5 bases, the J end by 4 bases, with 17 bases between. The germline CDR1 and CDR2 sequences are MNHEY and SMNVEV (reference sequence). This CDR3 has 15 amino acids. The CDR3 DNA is TGTGCCAGCAGTACGAAGAACTGGACCGGCACTGAAGCTTTCTTT. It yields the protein CASSTKNWTGTEAFF.

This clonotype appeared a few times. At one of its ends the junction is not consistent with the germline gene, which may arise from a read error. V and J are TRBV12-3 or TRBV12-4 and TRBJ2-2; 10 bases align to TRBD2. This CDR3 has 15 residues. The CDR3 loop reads CASSLAGAATGELFF. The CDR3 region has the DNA TGTGCCAGCAGTCTAGCGGGGGCCGCGACCGGGGAGCTGTTTTTT.

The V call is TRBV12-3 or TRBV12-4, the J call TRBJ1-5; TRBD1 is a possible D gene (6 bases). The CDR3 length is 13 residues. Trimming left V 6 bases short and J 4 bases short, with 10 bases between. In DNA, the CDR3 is TGTGCCAGCAGCAGGACAGTTAATCAGCCCCAGCATTTT. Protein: CASSRTVNQPQHF.

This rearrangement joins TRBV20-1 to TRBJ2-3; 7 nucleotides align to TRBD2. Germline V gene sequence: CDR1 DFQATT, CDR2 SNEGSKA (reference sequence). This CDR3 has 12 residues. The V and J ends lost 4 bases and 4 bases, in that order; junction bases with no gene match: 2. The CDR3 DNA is TGCAGTGCTAAACTAGCGCCAGATACGCAGTATTTT. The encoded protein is CSAKLAPDTQYF.

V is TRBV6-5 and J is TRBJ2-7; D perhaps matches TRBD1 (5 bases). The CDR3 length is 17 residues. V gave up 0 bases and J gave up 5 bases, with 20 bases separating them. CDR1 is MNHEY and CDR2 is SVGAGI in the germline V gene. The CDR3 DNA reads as TGTGCCAGCAGTTACTCGATGCGCGGTCAGGGTATCCACGAGCAGTACTTC. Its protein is CASSYSMRGQGIHEQYF.

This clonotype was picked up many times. Here the CDR3 DNA reads TGTGCCAGCAGTTTGGGCCGGGACAGGGAGGTTTTCTTT. The encoded protein is CASSLGRDREVFF. This rearrangement joins TRBV12-3 or TRBV12-4 to TRBJ1-1; 9 positions agree with TRBD1. V gave up 3 bases and J gave up 13 bases; unmatched junction bases: 9. This CDR3 is 13 amino acids long.

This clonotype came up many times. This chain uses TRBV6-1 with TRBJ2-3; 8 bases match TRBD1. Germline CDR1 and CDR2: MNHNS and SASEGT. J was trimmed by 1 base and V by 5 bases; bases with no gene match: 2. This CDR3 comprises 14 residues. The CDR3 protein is CASSRQGRTDTQYF. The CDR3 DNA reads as TGTGCCAGCAGTCGACAGGGGCGCACAGATACGCAGTATTTT.